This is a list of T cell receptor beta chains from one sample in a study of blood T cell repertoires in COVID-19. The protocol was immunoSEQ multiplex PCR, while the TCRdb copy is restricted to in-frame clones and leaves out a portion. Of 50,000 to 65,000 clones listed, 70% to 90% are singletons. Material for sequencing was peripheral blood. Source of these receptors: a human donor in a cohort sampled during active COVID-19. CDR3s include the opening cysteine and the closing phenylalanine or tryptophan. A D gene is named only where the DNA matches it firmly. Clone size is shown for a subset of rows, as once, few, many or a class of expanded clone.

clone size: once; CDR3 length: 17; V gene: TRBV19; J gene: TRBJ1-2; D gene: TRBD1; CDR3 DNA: TGTGCCAGTAGTGTCCGGGACAGGGGGCTTCTCGGGCCTGGCTACACCTTC; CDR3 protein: CASSVRDRGLLGPGYTF
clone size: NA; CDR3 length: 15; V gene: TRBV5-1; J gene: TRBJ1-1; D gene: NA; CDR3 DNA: TGCGCCAGCAGCTTCAGGTTCGAGATGAACACTGAAGCTTTCTTT; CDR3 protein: CASSFRFEMNTEAFF
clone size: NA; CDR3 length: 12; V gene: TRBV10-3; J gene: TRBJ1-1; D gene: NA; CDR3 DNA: TGTGCCATCGGAGACGTGAACACTGAAGCTTTCTTT; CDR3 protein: CAIGDVNTEAFF
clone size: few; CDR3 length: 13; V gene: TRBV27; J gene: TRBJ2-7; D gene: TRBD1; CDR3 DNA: TGTGCCAGCAGTCGGACAGGATCCTACGAGCAGTACTTC; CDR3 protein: CASSRTGSYEQYF
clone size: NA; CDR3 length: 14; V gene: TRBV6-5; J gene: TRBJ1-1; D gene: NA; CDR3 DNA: TGTGCCAGCAGAGGTTCCACAGGGCGCACTGAAGCTTTCTTT; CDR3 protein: CASRGSTGRTEAFF
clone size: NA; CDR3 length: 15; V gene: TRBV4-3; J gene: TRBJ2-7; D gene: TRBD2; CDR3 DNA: TGCGCCAGCAGCCAAGAGGGGGGGACGCCCTACGAGCAGTACTTC; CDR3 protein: CASSQEGGTPYEQYF
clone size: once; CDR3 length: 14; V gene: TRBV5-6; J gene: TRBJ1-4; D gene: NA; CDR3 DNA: TGTGCCAGCAGCTTTGAGGGGGTCAGTGAAAAACTGTTTTTT; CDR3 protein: CASSFEGVSEKLFF
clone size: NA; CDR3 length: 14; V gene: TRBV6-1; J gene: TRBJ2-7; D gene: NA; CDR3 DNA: TGTGCCAGCAGTGAAGGGCTCTTCACCTACGAGCAGTACTTC; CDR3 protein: CASSEGLFTYEQYF
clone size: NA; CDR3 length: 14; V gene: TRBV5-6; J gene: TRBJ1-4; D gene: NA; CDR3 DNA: TGTGCCAGCAGGCGCCGCGGGGGAGGAGAAAAACTGTTTTTT; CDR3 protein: CASRRRGGGEKLFF
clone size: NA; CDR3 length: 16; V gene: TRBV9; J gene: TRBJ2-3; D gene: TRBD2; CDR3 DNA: TGTGCCAGCAGCGTAGGACTAGCGGGGGTCACAGATACGCAGTATTTT; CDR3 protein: CASSVGLAGVTDTQYF
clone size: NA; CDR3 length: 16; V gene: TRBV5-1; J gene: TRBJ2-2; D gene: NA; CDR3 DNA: TGCGCCAGCAGCCTCCACAGGATCACGAACACCGGGGAGCTGTTTTTT; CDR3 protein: CASSLHRITNTGELFF
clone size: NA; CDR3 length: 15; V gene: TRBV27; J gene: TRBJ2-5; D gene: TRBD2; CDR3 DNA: TGTGCCAGCGCGAACTTCGGGGGGTTAAGGGAGACCCAGTACTTC; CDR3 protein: CASANFGGLRETQYF
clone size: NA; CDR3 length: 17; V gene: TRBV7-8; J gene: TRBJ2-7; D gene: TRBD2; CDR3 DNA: TGTGCCAGCAGCCAACAGTGGGGGGGGGACGAGGGCTCCGAGCAGTACTTC; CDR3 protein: CASSQQWGGDEGSEQYF
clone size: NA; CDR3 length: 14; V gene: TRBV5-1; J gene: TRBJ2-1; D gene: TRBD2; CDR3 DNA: TGCGCCAGCAGCTTGGTACTAGCGGGGGGTGAGCAGTTCTTC; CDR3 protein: CASSLVLAGGEQFF
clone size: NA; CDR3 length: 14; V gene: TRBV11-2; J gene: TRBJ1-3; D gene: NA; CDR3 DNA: TGTGCCAGCAGCACCACGGCGGGGGCGCCGACCATATATTTT; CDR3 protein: CASSTTAGAPTIYF
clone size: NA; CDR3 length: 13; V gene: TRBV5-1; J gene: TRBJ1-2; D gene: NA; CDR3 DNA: TGCGCCAGCAGCCCAACAGGGCGTTATGGCTACACCTTC; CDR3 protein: CASSPTGRYGYTF
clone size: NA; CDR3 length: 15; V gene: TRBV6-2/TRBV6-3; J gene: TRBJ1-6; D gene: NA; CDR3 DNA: TGTGCCAGCAGTTACCTACGTTCCTATAATTCACCCCTCCACTTT; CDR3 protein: CASSYLRSYNSPLHF
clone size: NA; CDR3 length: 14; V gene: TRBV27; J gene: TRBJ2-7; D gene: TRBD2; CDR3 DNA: TGTGCCAGCAGTTTCGCAGCGGGAGGCTACGAGCAGTACTTC; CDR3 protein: CASSFAAGGYEQYF